What follows describes a single T cell receptor (beta chain). No antigen is known for it. The junction and the germline gene differ at one end; a read error may be behind it. Treatment described: roughly ten-day PBMC culture with coronavirus spike peptide pools or control peptides (ViraFEST assay). Fresh replacement IL-2 medium substituted for half the medium on days 3 and 7. Investigators isolated CD4+ T cells by negative selection after around 10 days of culture. The record originates from a study of vaccination and CD4 T cells after COVID-19. Background on the study: Convalescent patients gave post-COVID blood a median about 110 days post-diagnosis, range 35 to 161. Overall study results and limits: Only relatively few convalescent patients were studied, and early post-infection timepoints were not analyzed.

This CDR3 is 13 amino acids long. Germline CDR1 is DFQATT and CDR2 is SNEGSKA (reference sequence). Sequencing of DNA taken from cultured CD4+ T cells relied on the Oncomine TCR Beta short-read assay. One entry per CDR3 protein, called by TCRdb with MiXCR from the PCR reads. The table shows some 16,000 distinct CDR3 sequences, with roughly 46% occurring only once. The V and J genes are TRBV20-1 and TRBJ1-5; D uncertain. This TCR was recovered from a human donor who had recovered from COVID-19. The sample consisted of CD4+ T cells from blood, cultured in vitro. The CDR3 reads CGASPRWDQPQHF. The DNA of the CDR3 is TGCGGTGCTAGTCCCCGTTGGGATCAGCCCCAGCATTTT.